Presented here are 15 T cell receptor beta chains from one specimen sequenced in a study of T cell repertoires in cytomegalovirus infection. The antigens for these receptors are not known. TCRdb fed the reads into MiXCR, producing one record per CDR3 protein. The data contain 650,000 to 900,000 distinct CDR3 sequences, almost 30% of them singletons. The sample here was cultured CD8+ T cells from PBMCs, taken from culture after CMV antigen stimulation. These receptors originate from a human donor in good health (CMV status not recorded). Some clones in this sample may be carry-over from other donors' samples.

This clonotype has more than one count but fewer than ten. J is TRBJ1-1 and V is TRBV6-5; no firm D call. The CDR3 sequence is 14 residues long. V lost 6 bases and J 0 bases, leaving 11 bases between the germline ends. CDR1 is MNHEY and CDR2 is SVGAGI in the germline V gene. In nucleotides, the CDR3 is TGTGCCAGCAGCCCCGACAACCTGAACACTGAAGCTTTCTTT. It encodes CASSPDNLNTEAFF.

A single count supports this clonotype. The genes are TRBV2 and TRBJ2-1; 7 bases map to TRBD2. CDR3 size: 15 residues. Looked up from germline, CDR1 is SNHLY and CDR2 is FYNNEI. V was pared by 0 bases and J by 7 bases, with 6 bases of the junction left unmatched. The CDR3 coding sequence is TGTGCCAGCAGTGAAGCTACGGGACTAAAGAATGAGCAGTTCTTC. Residues: CASSEATGLKNEQFF.

The chain has TRBV19 and TRBJ2-7; D might be TRBD1 (7 bases). Germline values: CDR1 LNHDA, CDR2 SQIVND (reference sequence). Trimming left V 7 bases short and J 0 bases short, with 22 bases between. This CDR3 is 17 amino acids long. CDR3: CASTPRRGQNSSYEQYV. The CDR3 region has the DNA TGTGCCAGTACCCCCCGGAGGGGACAGAATAGCTCCTACGAGCAGTACGTC.

The V gene is TRBV6-1, the J gene TRBJ1-5; D is undetermined. Germline-derived CDR1 and CDR2 are MNHNS and SASEGT. V lost 3 bases and J 5 bases, leaving 8 bases between the germline ends. CDR3 length: 13 residues. CDR3 residues: CASSEGSYQPQHF. The CDR3 region has the DNA TGTGCCAGCAGTGAGGGCTCCTATCAGCCCCAGCATTTT.

V and J are TRBV7-8 and TRBJ2-3; 9 bases agree with TRBD2. This CDR3 region has 18 residues. Germline lookup yields CDR1 SGHVS and CDR2 FQNEAQ. The V segment lost 4 bases and the J segment 3 bases; nucleotides outside the gene matches: 14. The CDR3 bases are TGTGCCAGCAGCTCACTCCGGCGGGGGGGAGATGAGACAGATACGCAGTATTTT. This translates into CASSSLRRGGDETDTQYF.

V is TRBV7-2 and J is TRBJ2-5, with TRBD2 identical over 7 bases. This CDR3 spans 17 amino acids. CDR1 SGHTA and CDR2 FQGNSA come from the germline V gene. Trimming took 5 bases from V and 4 from J; bases not matched to a gene: 16. As DNA, the CDR3 is TGTGCCAGCAGCATAAGCCTTATACTAGCGTGGGGAGAGACCCAGTACTTC. Amino acids: CASSISLILAWGETQYF.

This clonotype was seen a handful of times. The rearrangement links TRBV7-3 to TRBJ2-1, with D possibly being TRBD1 or TRBD2 (6 bases each). CDR1 is SGHTA, CDR2 FQGTGA, per germline. CDR3 length: 15 residues. Trimming removed 4 bases from V and 8 bases from J, with 18 bases in between. The CDR3 spells CASSWYGGPRDEQFF. The CDR3 nucleotides are TGTGCCAGCAGCTGGTATGGGGGGCCTCGGGATGAGCAGTTCTTC. Supplemented by reference TRBV7-3 and TRBJ2-1, the full variable domain reads GAGVSQTPSNKVTEKGKYVELRCDPISGHTALYWYRQSLGQGPEFLIYFQGTGAADDSGLPNDRFFAVRPEGSVSTLKIQRTERGDSAVYLCASSWYGGPRDEQFFGPGTRLTVL.

This chain connects TRBV19 to TRBJ2-5; the D is unclear. Per the germline V gene, CDR1 is LNHDA and CDR2 is SQIVND (reference sequence). Trimming took 0 bases from V and 5 from J, leaving 7 bases between them. The CDR3 runs to 13 residues. The chain's CDR3 is CASSIDSVETQYF. In DNA form, the CDR3 reads TGTGCCAGTAGTATAGATTCGGTGGAGACCCAGTACTTC.

The V call is TRBV27, the J call TRBJ2-3; 8 bases are shared with TRBD2. J lost 5 bases, V lost 4 bases, and 11 bases had no gene match. The CDR3 covers 16 residues. CDR1 is MNHEY, CDR2 SMNVEV, per germline (reference sequence). This chain's CDR3 is CASSSPGARGEDTQYF. The CDR3 DNA reads TGTGCCAGCAGTTCCCCGGGGGCGCGGGGGGAAGATACGCAGTATTTT.

This clonotype has only a few counts. The chain has TRBV29-1 and TRBJ2-1, with 8 bases identical to TRBD2. V trimming: 5 bases; J trimming: 0 bases; junction bases outside the gene matches: 9. CDR1 SQVTM and CDR2 ANQGSEA come from the germline V gene. The CDR3 runs 16 residues. DNA for the CDR3: TGCAGCGTTCTTAGCGGGGACGTATCCTCCTACAATGAGCAGTTCTTC. This codes for CSVLSGDVSSYNEQFF.

In its sample, this clonotype was seen a few times. V and J are TRBV6-6 and TRBJ2-7, with no clear D. The CDR3 loop spans 13 amino acids. V shed 5 bases and J shed 1 base, with 9 bases lying between them. The germline V gene has CDR1 MNHNY and CDR2 SVGAGI (reference sequence). CDR3 nucleotide sequence: TGTGCCAGCAGTGCGGACCGATCCTACGAGCAGTACTTC. It yields the protein CASSADRSYEQYF.

This chain joins TRBV7-9 and TRBJ2-6; D gene ambiguous. The V end was cut by 5 bases, the J end by 0 bases, with 17 bases between. The V gene's germline CDR1 is SEHNR and CDR2 FQNEAQ (reference sequence). The CDR3 totals 18 residues. The CDR3 sequence is CASSESVSSTSGANVLTF. CDR3 DNA sequence: TGTGCCAGCAGCGAATCCGTCTCTTCCACCTCTGGGGCCAACGTCCTGACTTTC.

The V call is TRBV27, the J call TRBJ1-4; possible D gene TRBD1, 5 bases. The CDR3 runs 17 residues. V gave up 5 bases and J gave up 3 bases, with 19 bases separating them. The germline CDR1 and CDR2 sequences are MNHEY and SMNVEV (reference sequence). The CDR3 reads CASSLHGGWGPNEKLFF. CDR3 nucleotides: TGTGCCAGCAGTCTCCACGGGGGATGGGGTCCTAATGAAAAACTGTTTTTT.

The rearrangement uses TRBV11-1 and TRBJ1-2; D perhaps matches TRBD1 (6 bases). This CDR3 is built from 17 residues. Germline values: CDR1 SGHAT, CDR2 FQDESV (reference sequence). Trimming cost V 5 bases and J 2 bases, with 21 bases left between them. This CDR3 reads CASSRTGRSTLNYGYTF. The CDR3 nucleotides are TGTGCCAGCAGCCGAACAGGGAGATCCACACTAAACTATGGCTACACCTTC.

This clonotype was observed a few times. The V call is TRBV7-3, the J call TRBJ2-6; possible D gene TRBD2, 6 bases. This CDR3 has 19 residues. The V and J ends lost 1 base and 4 bases respectively, with 20 bases between them. CDR1 is SGHTA, CDR2 FQGTGA, per germline. For the CDR3, the DNA is TGTGCCAGCAGCTTAATGGTCGGGGACGGGGGTTCCGGGGCCAACGTCCTGACTTTC. Translating gives CASSLMVGDGGSGANVLTF.